The T cell receptor beta chain under discussion was sequenced for a study of cytomegalovirus exposure and HLA in healthy donors. The wider study: Among the 300 to 500 genotyped donors, approximately 82% were placed in the Caucasian-associated ancestry cluster.

About this clone: Its antigen is still unknown.

Broader study findings: The investigators catalogued 164 TCR beta chains as cytomegalovirus-associated. In all likelihood, a cluster of highly shared sequence variants was a sequencing artifact. The productive fraction for most TCR beta V segments was about 90% or about 30% in an earlier analysis.

13 Jbeta primers and 60 Vbeta primers were used for the PCR. The method was immunoSEQ multiplex PCR; TCRdb's version includes in-frame clones alone and lacks a portion of them. Of around 120,000 clones in the sample, 80% to 90% were seen once. This CDR3 comprises 16 residues. V was pared by 9 bases and J by 6 bases, with 24 bases between. Germline CDR1 reads LNHDA; CDR2 reads SQIVND (reference sequence). Sequencing was carried out using PBMCs. The chain recombines TRBV19 with TRBJ1-5; a possible D gene is TRBD1 (5 bases). This clonotype was sampled from a woman between 40 and 50 years old in good health and CMV-seropositive. CDR3 DNA: TGTGCCAGCGCCCTATTCCCCGGGGGACGTCTTCAGCCCCAGCATTTT. It is translated as CASALFPGGRLQPQHF.